One and the same sample provided the 30 T cell receptor beta chains below, sequenced in a study of blood T cells in healthy people across ages. Through a sample-barcoded 5' primer and a J-beta primer mix, a second PCR was run for roughly 7 to 11 cycles. MiXCR was run by TCRdb on the 5' RACE reads, yielding one entry per CDR3 protein. In the table there are some 1,000,000 distinct CDR3 sequences, roughly 24% of which are singletons. These records were also assigned to another study, of T cells of mothers and their children.

The sequenced sample consisted of blood. All receptors come from a girl between 2 and 10 years old in good health.

This chain connects TRBV5-1 to TRBJ1-1, with D possibly being TRBD1 (6 bases). The CDR3 loop spans 14 amino acids. Trimming took off 4 bases at V and 7 bases at J, with 17 bases between the two ends. Germline-derived CDR1 and CDR2 are SGHRS and YFSETQ. CDR3: CASSPGVGRNEAFF. CDR3 sequence (DNA): TGCGCCAGCAGCCCAGGGGTAGGGCGGAATGAAGCTTTCTTT.

The chain links TRBV4-1 to TRBJ2-3; 7 nucleotides line up with TRBD2. After removal of 4 bases from V and 0 bases from J, the junction contained 10 bases not matched to a gene. CDR3 length: 17 residues. Germline V gene sequence: CDR1 MGHRA, CDR2 YSYEKL. The DNA of the CDR3 is TGCGCCAGCAGCCCCCACACCGGGACTACTAGCACAGATACGCAGTATTTT. This codes for CASSPHTGTTSTDTQYF.

The rearrangement joins TRBV28 to TRBJ1-4; D is unclear. In germline, CDR1 is MDHEN, CDR2 SYDVKM. The CDR3 is 15 residues long. V lost 3 bases and J lost 0, with 8 bases in between. CDR3 DNA: TGTGCCAGCAGTTTGTCCTCGGCAACTAATGAAAAACTGTTTTTT. Translated, it gives CASSLSSATNEKLFF.

This clonotype appeared a few times. The chain links TRBV20-1 to TRBJ2-5, with D maybe TRBD1 (5 bases). Trimming removed 0 bases at V and 5 bases at J, with 13 bases between. This CDR3 is built from 14 residues. Germline loops: CDR1 DFQATT, CDR2 SNEGSKA (reference sequence). CDR3 sequence (DNA): TGCAGTGCTAGAGATGGTCAGGGTTGGGAGACCCAGTACTTC. It translates to CSARDGQGWETQYF.

This clonotype was seen a handful of times. The rearrangement links TRBV7-8 to TRBJ2-4; no reliable D call. Germline V gene sequence: CDR1 SGHVS, CDR2 FQNEAQ. The CDR3 runs 14 residues. Trimming took off 5 bases at V and 6 bases at J, with 14 bases between the two ends. Here the CDR3 reads CASSDKQGLNIQYF. The CDR3 nucleotides are TGTGCCAGCAGCGACAAACAAGGGTTAAACATTCAGTACTTC.

The chain couples TRBV12-3 or TRBV12-4 to TRBJ2-5, with 8 nucleotides matching TRBD2. This CDR3 comprises 15 residues. Trimming removed 4 bases from V and 2 bases from J; junction bases left unmatched: 6. Here the CDR3 DNA reads TGTGCCAGCAGTTCTCTTTCTAGCGGGCAAGAGACCCAGTACTTC. Its translation is CASSSLSSGQETQYF.

This clonotype was picked up a small number of times. J is TRBJ2-1 and V is TRBV27, with D perhaps matching TRBD2 (6 bases). Germline CDR1 is MNHEY and CDR2 is SMNVEV (reference sequence). Trimming cost V 3 bases and J 5 bases, with 11 bases left between them. The CDR3 sequence is 14 residues long. CDR3 nucleotide sequence: TGTGCCAGCAGTTTTGGCGGGGCCCACAATGAGCAGTTCTTC. This codes for CASSFGGAHNEQFF.

This clonotype was recorded at least ten times. This sequence joins TRBV29-1 and TRBJ2-7; no firm D call. In germline, CDR1 is SQVTM, CDR2 ANQGSEA. The CDR3 covers 12 residues. V shed 4 bases and J shed 0 bases, with 7 bases lying between them. The CDR3 reads CSVVGISYEQYF. For the CDR3, the DNA is TGCAGCGTTGTCGGCATCTCCTACGAGCAGTACTTC.

There are a few counts of this clonotype. J is TRBJ2-7 and V is TRBV7-2; 14 bases line up with TRBD2. The end of the DNA aligns better with TRBJ2-1, so the J call may be wrong. Germline lookup yields CDR1 SGHTA and CDR2 FQGNSA. This CDR3 is built from 15 residues. The CDR3 DNA follows: TGTGCCAGCAGCACGGGACTAGCGGGAGCATATGAGCAGTTCTTC. Encoded protein: CASSTGLAGAYEQFF.

This clonotype has more than one count but fewer than ten. A read error may produce the germline difference seen at one junction end. V usage is TRBV20-1 and J usage is TRBJ2-5; 7 nucleotides align to TRBD1. The better agreement between TRBJ2-7 and the DNA end casts doubt on the J call. Looked up from germline, CDR1 is DFQATT and CDR2 is SNEGSKA (reference sequence). This CDR3 is 13 amino acids long. Here the CDR3 DNA reads TGTAGTGCTAGTAGGGACAGCCCCTACGAGCAGTACTTC. As protein: CSASRDSPYEQYF.

The J gene is TRBJ2-1, the V gene TRBV4-1; the D is unclear. CDR1 and CDR2 from the germline V gene are MGHRA and YSYEKL. The CDR3 runs 14 residues. V lost 5 bases and J 5 bases, leaving 13 bases between the germline ends. CDR3 nucleotide sequence: TGCGCCAGCAGCGCATCCCTTGCCAACAATGAGCAGTTCTTC. Protein: CASSASLANNEQFF.

The chain has TRBV13 and TRBJ2-5; the D call may be TRBD1 or TRBD2 (5 bases each). There are 20 residues in the CDR3. Germline lookup yields CDR1 PRHDT and CDR2 FYEKMQ (reference sequence). V lost 1 base and J 2 bases, leaving 26 bases between the germline ends. The CDR3 sequence: CASSLEQGVAVDSGQETQYF. CDR3 nucleotide sequence: TGTGCCAGCAGCTTAGAACAAGGGGTGGCCGTCGACAGCGGACAAGAGACCCAGTACTTC.

A few counts support this clonotype. The V and J genes are TRBV4-1 and TRBJ1-2; weak D call: TRBD1 (6 bases). The V gene's germline CDR1 is MGHRA and CDR2 YSYEKL. This CDR3 is 15 amino acids long. The V and J ends lost 1 base and 8 bases respectively, with 17 bases between them. The CDR3 DNA follows: TGCGCCAGCAGCCAAGTCGACGGGGGGGCGTCGGGCTACACCTTC. It is translated as CASSQVDGGASGYTF.

This chain connects TRBV6-5 to TRBJ2-2; either TRBD1 or TRBD2 may fit D (6 bases each). Trimming took off 0 bases at V and 6 bases at J, with 23 bases between the two ends. In germline, CDR1 is MNHEY, CDR2 SVGAGI. The CDR3 contains 19 residues. The CDR3 sequence is CASSYSNTWGATEAGELFF. CDR3 bases: TGTGCCAGCAGTTACTCAAACACTTGGGGGGCGACGGAGGCCGGGGAGCTGTTTTTT.

The V and J genes are TRBV5-1 and TRBJ2-1, with a possible D match to TRBD1 (7 bases). The CDR3 runs 16 residues. V lost 4 bases to trimming and J lost 10 bases, with 24 bases between them. Germline-derived CDR1 and CDR2 are SGHRS and YFSETQ. The CDR3 region is CASSPRFAEGAVEQFF. The CDR3 nucleotides read TGCGCCAGCAGCCCCAGGTTTGCGGAGGGGGCAGTCGAGCAGTTCTTC.

This clonotype was picked up many times. This sequence joins TRBV12-3 or TRBV12-4 and TRBJ2-1; no clear D gene. V was pared by 2 bases and J by 7 bases, with 9 bases between. The CDR3 has 13 residues. The CDR3 reads CASSLYMENEQFF. In DNA form, the CDR3 reads TGTGCCAGCAGTTTATACATGGAAAATGAGCAGTTCTTC.

The chain employs TRBV6-2 or TRBV6-3 and TRBJ1-1; weak D call: TRBD1 (5 bases). CDR1 is MNHEY, CDR2 SVGEGT, per germline. CDR3 length equals 12 residues. The V and J ends lost 7 bases and 0 bases respectively, with 6 bases between them. This CDR3 reads CASNRMNTEAFF. For the CDR3, the DNA is TGTGCCAGCAACAGGATGAACACTGAAGCTTTCTTT.

Only a few counts were recorded for this clonotype. The V gene is TRBV14, the J gene TRBJ1-1, with D unresolved. CDR3 length equals 13 residues. The V and J ends lost 1 base and 5 bases respectively, with 8 bases between them. Germline-derived CDR1 and CDR2 are SGHDN and FVKESK. The chain's CDR3 is CASSQASGTEAFF. CDR3 DNA: TGTGCCAGCAGCCAAGCCTCCGGGACTGAAGCTTTCTTT.

This clonotype has a handful of counts. V and J are TRBV4-3 and TRBJ2-7; a possible D gene is TRBD1 (7 bases). The CDR3 contains 16 residues. Trimming cost V 0 bases and J 2 bases, with 14 bases left between them. CDR1 is LGHNA, CDR2 YSLEER, per germline. CDR3 nucleotides: TGCGCCAGCAGCCAAGATTGGGGGGACAGTACCTACGAGCAGTACTTC. Translating gives CASSQDWGDSTYEQYF.

The CDR3 protein is CASSLTNSGGRDTQYF. CDR3 sequence (DNA): TGCGCCAGCAGCTTGACGAATAGCGGGGGAAGAGATACGCAGTATTTT. V and J are TRBV5-1 and TRBJ2-3; TRBD2 aligns across 9 bases. V shed 1 base and J 5 bases; nucleotides not matched to a gene: 8. Germline CDR1 and CDR2: SGHRS and YFSETQ. There are 16 residues in the CDR3. The variable domain in full, with the rest retrieved from reference TRBV5-1 and TRBJ2-3, is KAGVTQTPRYLIKTRGQQVTLSCSPISGHRSVSWYQQTPGQGLQFLFEYFSETQRNKGNFPGRFSGRQFSNSRSEMNVSTLELGDSALYLCASSLTNSGGRDTQYFGPGTRLTVL.

This clonotype turned up a few times. The rearrangement links TRBV5-1 to TRBJ2-5; the D call may be TRBD1 or TRBD2 (5 bases each). V lost 4 bases to trimming and J lost 3 bases, with 13 bases between them. The germline V gene encodes CDR1 SGHRS and CDR2 YFSETQ. This CDR3 comprises 14 residues. In DNA form, the CDR3 reads TGCGCCAGCAGCGTTTCCGGGACCAAAGAGACCCAGTACTTC. Its protein is CASSVSGTKETQYF.

The table lists this clonotype with a few counts. This sequence joins TRBV7-8 and TRBJ2-2, with TRBD1 matching over 7 bases. Germline CDR1 reads SGHVS; CDR2 reads FQNEAQ. V gave up 3 bases and J gave up 6 bases; unmatched junction bases: 16. This CDR3 region has 18 residues. Here the CDR3 reads CASSFRQEPGQFSGELFF. The CDR3 DNA follows: TGTGCCAGCAGCTTTAGACAGGAACCGGGACAGTTTTCCGGGGAGCTGTTTTTT.

In this sample, this clonotype turned up a few times. The J gene is TRBJ2-5, the V gene TRBV12-5; the D is unclear. Germline lookup yields CDR1 LGHNT and CDR2 FRNRAP. V lost 1 base and J 11 bases, leaving 5 bases between the germline ends. CDR3 size: 10 residues. In DNA form, the CDR3 reads TGTGCTAGTGGTTTGGGCCTGCAGTACTTC. It specifies CASGLGLQYF.

The sample holds a few counts of this clonotype. This chain uses TRBV4-3 with TRBJ2-7; possibly TRBD1 or TRBD2 for D (6 bases each). The length of the CDR3 is 16 residues. Trimming removed 0 bases from V and 2 bases from J, with 14 bases in between. Germline CDR1 LGHNA, CDR2 YSLEER. CDR3 in DNA: TGCGCCAGCAGCCAAGACCGCGGGACAAATGCCTACGAGCAGTACTTC. This sequence encodes CASSQDRGTNAYEQYF.

Many counts were recorded for this clonotype. At one end the junction does not follow the germline gene, possibly because of a read error. V usage is TRBV5-1 and J usage is TRBJ1-1; a possible D gene is TRBD1 (5 bases). The CDR3 contains 14 residues. Germline CDR1 SGHRS, CDR2 YFSETQ. The CDR3 is CASSLGTLNTEAFF. In DNA form, the CDR3 reads TGTGCCAGCAGCTTAGGGACCCTGAACACTGAAGCTTTCTTT.

CDR3 region: CSSLYNEQFF. The DNA of the CDR3 is TGCAGTAGTCTCTACAATGAGCAGTTCTTC. The chain has TRBV29-1 and TRBJ2-1; D unclear. Germline lookup yields CDR1 SQVTM and CDR2 ANQGSEA. The CDR3 covers 10 residues.

The chain employs TRBV29-1 and TRBJ2-5; 8 bases are shared with TRBD1. CDR1 is SQVTM and CDR2 is ANQGSEA in the germline V gene. Losses at the gene ends were 7 bases for V and 5 bases for J; bases not matched to a gene: 6. CDR3 length equals 12 residues. The CDR3 DNA follows: TGCAGCGCCGGACAGGGCGAGGAGACCCAGTACTTC. This sequence encodes CSAGQGEETQYF.

This clonotype came up a few times. CDR3: CASSYLTGGRDTSYQETQYF. Written as DNA, the CDR3 is TGTGCCAGCAGTTACCTTACAGGGGGGCGCGATACCTCATACCAAGAGACCCAGTACTTC. This rearrangement joins TRBV28 to TRBJ2-5, with 8 positions matching TRBD1. Germline CDR1 and CDR2: MDHEN and SYDVKM. Unmatched junction bases numbered 19, after V lost 4 bases and J lost 0 bases. This CDR3 has 20 amino acids. The full variable domain, its missing parts supplied by reference TRBV28 and TRBJ2-5, is DVKVTQSSRYLVKRTGEKVFLECVQDMDHENMFWYRQDPGLGLRLIYFSYDVKMKEKGDIPEGYSVSREKKERFSLILESASTNQTSMYLCASSYLTGGRDTSYQETQYFGPGTRLLVL.

The V call is TRBV3-1, the J call TRBJ2-2; either TRBD1 or TRBD2 may fit D (5 bases each). This CDR3 has 14 amino acids. The germline gives CDR1 LGHDT, CDR2 YNNKEL (reference sequence). V gave up 1 base and J gave up 7 bases, with 10 bases separating them. This chain's CDR3 is CASSQGDSGGELFF. The CDR3 bases are TGTGCCAGCAGCCAAGGAGACAGCGGCGGGGAGCTGTTTTTT.

The CDR3 here is CASSPRGGGRTNEKLFF. The CDR3 DNA is TGTGCCAGCAGTCCTCGAGGGGGCGGAAGGACTAATGAAAAACTGTTTTTT. The V and J genes are TRBV6-5 and TRBJ1-4, with 7 bases matching TRBD1. Trimming removed 5 bases from V and 2 bases from J; junction bases left unmatched: 11. The CDR3 runs to 17 residues. Germline V gene data show CDR1 as MNHEY and CDR2 as SVGAGI.